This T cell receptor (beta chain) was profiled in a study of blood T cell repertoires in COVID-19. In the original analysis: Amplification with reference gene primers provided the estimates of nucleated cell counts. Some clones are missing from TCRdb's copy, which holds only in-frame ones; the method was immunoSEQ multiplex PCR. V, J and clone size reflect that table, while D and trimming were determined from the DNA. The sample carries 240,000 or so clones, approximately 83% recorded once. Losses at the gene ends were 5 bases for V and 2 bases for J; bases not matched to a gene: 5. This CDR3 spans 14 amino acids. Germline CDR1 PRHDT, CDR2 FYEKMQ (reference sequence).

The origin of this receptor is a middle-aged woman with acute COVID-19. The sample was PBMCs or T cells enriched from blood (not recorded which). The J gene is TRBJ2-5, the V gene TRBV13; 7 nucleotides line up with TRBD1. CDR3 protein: CASSQGQYQETQYF. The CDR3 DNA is TGTGCCAGCAGCCAGGGACAGTATCAAGAGACCCAGTACTTC.